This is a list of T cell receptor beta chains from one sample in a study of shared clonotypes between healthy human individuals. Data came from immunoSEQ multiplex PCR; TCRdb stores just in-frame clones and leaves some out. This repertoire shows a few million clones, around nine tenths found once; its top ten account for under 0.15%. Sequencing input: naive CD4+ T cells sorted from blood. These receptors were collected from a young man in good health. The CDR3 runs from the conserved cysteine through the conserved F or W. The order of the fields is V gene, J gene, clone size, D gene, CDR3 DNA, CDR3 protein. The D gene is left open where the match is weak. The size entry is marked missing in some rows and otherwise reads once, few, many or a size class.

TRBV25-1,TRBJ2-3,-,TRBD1,TGTGCCAGCACCCCAAACAGGGGATTAACAGATACGCAGTATTTT,CASTPNRGLTDTQYF
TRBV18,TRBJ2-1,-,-,TGTGCCAGCTCACCACAAAGATACAATGAGCAGTTCTTC,CASSPQRYNEQFF
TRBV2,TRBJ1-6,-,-,TGTGCCAGCAGTGCCGTGGCGGGTCTCGGTAATGGTAATTCACCCCTCCACTTT,CASSAVAGLGNGNSPLHF
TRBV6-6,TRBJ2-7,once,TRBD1,TGTGCCAGCAGTCTTGAGGGACAGGCCGCATACGAGCAGTACTTC,CASSLEGQAAYEQYF
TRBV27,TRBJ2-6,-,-,TGTGCCAGCAGTTTATCCCCAGGGTCCGGGGCCAACGTCCTGACTTTC,CASSLSPGSGANVLTF
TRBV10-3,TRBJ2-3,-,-,TGTGCCATTCGCCGGGAGTTCGGCACAGATACGCAGTATTTT,CAIRREFGTDTQYF
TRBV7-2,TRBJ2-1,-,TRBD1,TGTGCCAGCAGCTTACATCGGACAGGGTCTGGCAATGAGCAGTTCTTC,CASSLHRTGSGNEQFF
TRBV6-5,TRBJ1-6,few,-,TGTGCCAGCGGATCTAACAGGGAACCCCTCCACTTT,CASGSNREPLHF
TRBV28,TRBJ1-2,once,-,TGTGCCAGCAGTTTAATGGTGTCGGTCTCCTATGGCTACACCTTC,CASSLMVSVSYGYTF
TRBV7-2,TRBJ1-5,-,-,TGTGCCAGCAGCTTAGGGGGCGTTGGCAATCAGCCCCAGCATTTT,CASSLGGVGNQPQHF
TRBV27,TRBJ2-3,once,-,TGTGCCAGCAGTTTAAGTAGGATTAGCACAGATACGCAGTATTTT,CASSLSRISTDTQYF
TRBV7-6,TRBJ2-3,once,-,TGTGCCAGCAGCCCCCGGCCCCCCCCGGACAACACAGATACGCAGTATTTT,CASSPRPPPDNTDTQYF
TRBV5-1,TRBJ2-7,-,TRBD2,TGCGCCAGCAGCTTGGGGACCGGGACTAGCGGGGTCGTTTCCTACGAGCAGTACTTC,CASSLGTGTSGVVSYEQYF
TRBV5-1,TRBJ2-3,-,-,TGCGCCAGCAGCTTGGAAGGGCAAGCAGATACGCAGTATTTT,CASSLEGQADTQYF
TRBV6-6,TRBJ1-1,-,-,TGTGCCAGCACCACCGGCCGCCTTGAAGCTTTCTTT,CASTTGRLEAFF
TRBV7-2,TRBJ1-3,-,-,TGTGCCAGCAGCTTACGCGGGCCTGGAAACACCATATATTTT,CASSLRGPGNTIYF
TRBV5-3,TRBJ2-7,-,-,TGTGCCAGAAGCTTGGCTTTTCCGGGGTCCAGCTCCTACGAGCAGTACTTC,CARSLAFPGSSSYEQYF
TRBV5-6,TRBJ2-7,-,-,TGTGCCAGCAGCCTCGAAGGGGGAAACGAGCAGTACTTC,CASSLEGGNEQYF
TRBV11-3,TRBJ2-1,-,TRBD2,TGTGCCAGCAGCTCTCAACCTAGCGGGCCCAATGAGCAGTTCTTC,CASSSQPSGPNEQFF
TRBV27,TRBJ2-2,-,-,TGTGCCAGCAGTTTCCAGGACACGAACACCGGGGAGCTGTTTTTT,CASSFQDTNTGELFF
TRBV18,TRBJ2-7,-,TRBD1,TGTGCCAGCTCACCACCGTTAGGGACAGCCTCCTACGAGCAGTACTTC,CASSPPLGTASYEQYF
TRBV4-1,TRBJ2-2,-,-,TGCGCCAGCAGCCACGCGAGTGGGGTCCCCGGGGAGCTGTTTTTT,CASSHASGVPGELFF
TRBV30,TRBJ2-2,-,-,TGTGCCTGGGCGCCGGAGAGATCCGGGGAGCTGTTTTTT,CAWAPERSGELFF
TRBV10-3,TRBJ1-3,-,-,TGTGCCATCAGTGGTCTGGGGTCAGGAAACACCATATATTTT,CAISGLGSGNTIYF
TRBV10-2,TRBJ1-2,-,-,TGCGCCAGCAGTGAGAGCAGGAGAGACTATGGCTACACCTTC,CASSESRRDYGYTF
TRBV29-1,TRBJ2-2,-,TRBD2,TGCGGGGGGACTAGCGGCCTCCCGAGCACCGGGGAGCTGTTTTTT,CGGTSGLPSTGELFF
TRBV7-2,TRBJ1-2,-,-,TGTGCCAGCAGCCTCCAAAGGATCAGCACCTATGGCTACACCTTC,CASSLQRISTYGYTF
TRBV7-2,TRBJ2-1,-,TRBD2,TGTGCCAGCAGCTTGTGGCGGGGGAGCTCCTACAATGAGCAGTTCTTC,CASSLWRGSSYNEQFF
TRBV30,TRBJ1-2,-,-,TGTGCCTCCAACTATGGCTACACCTTC,CASNYGYTF
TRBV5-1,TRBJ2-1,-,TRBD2,TGCGCCAGCAGCTCGACTAGCCCCGGGGGCAATGAGCAGTTCTTC,CASSSTSPGGNEQFF
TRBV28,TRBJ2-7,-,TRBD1,TGTGCCAGCAGTTTACCCGGGACAGGGACACACGAGCAGTACTTC,CASSLPGTGTHEQYF
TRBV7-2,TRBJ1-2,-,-,TGTGCCAGCAGCTTAGGGTGGGCTTCCTATGGCTACACCTTC,CASSLGWASYGYTF
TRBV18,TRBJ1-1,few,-,TGTGCCAGCTCACCCCCCGGGGGCACTGAAGCTTTCTTT,CASSPPGGTEAFF
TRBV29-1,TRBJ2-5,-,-,TGCAGCCCCCGGGGGGCCGGCACACAAGAGACCCAGTACTTC,CSPRGAGTQETQYF
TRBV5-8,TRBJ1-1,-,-,TGTGCCAGCAGCATAGGACAGTTGAACACTGAAGCTTTCTTT,CASSIGQLNTEAFF
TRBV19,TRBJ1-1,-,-,TGTGCCAGTAGAGGACAGAAGAACACTGAAGCTTTCTTT,CASRGQKNTEAFF
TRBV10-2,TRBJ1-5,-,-,TGCGCCAGCAGCGAGGGGGTTAAGGGGAGGGCCCAGCATTTT,CASSEGVKGRAQHF
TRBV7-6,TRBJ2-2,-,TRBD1,TGTGCCAGCAGCTTAGCGCCCACAGGGGGCCCCGGGGAGCTGTTTTTT,CASSLAPTGGPGELFF
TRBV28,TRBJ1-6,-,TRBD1,TGTGCCAGCAGAGCCCCGGACAGGGAGAATTCACCCCTCCACTTT,CASRAPDRENSPLHF
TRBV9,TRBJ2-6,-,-,TGTGCCAGCAGCGTAGCGGCGGGGAGCTCTGGGGCCAACGTCCTGACTTTC,CASSVAAGSSGANVLTF
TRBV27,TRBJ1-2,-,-,TGTGCCAGCAGTTTACTTGCAGGGGAGGGTGGCTACACCTTC,CASSLLAGEGGYTF
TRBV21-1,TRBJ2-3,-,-,TGTGCCAGCAGCAAAGCCTGGGACACCAAAAGCACAGATACGCAGTATTTT,CASSKAWDTKSTDTQYF
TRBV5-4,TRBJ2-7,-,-,TGTGCCAGCAGATTGGACAGAGCCTCCTACGAGCAGTACTTC,CASRLDRASYEQYF
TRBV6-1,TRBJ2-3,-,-,TGTGCCAGCAGTGGAGGGTGGTTGGGGACAGATACGCAGTATTTT,CASSGGWLGTDTQYF
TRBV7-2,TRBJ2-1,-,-,TGTGCCAGCAGCTTATTCCTGGGAGTCTCCTACAATGAGCAGTTCTTC,CASSLFLGVSYNEQFF
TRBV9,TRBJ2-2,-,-,TGTGCCAGCAGCGCGAATACTGGGAGAGGGACCGGGGAGCTGTTTTTT,CASSANTGRGTGELFF
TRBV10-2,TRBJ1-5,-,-,TGCGCCAGCAGTGGAAACAATCAGCCCCAGCATTTT,CASSGNNQPQHF
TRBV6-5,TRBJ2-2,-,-,TGTGCCAGCAGTTTCCGGACTGTTACCGGGGAGCTGTTTTTT,CASSFRTVTGELFF
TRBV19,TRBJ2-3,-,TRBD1,TGTGCCAGTAGTATCGGGACAGGGAGGACAGATACGCAGTATTTT,CASSIGTGRTDTQYF
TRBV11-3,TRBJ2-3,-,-,TGTGCCAGCAGCTTAGGGACAAAAAGCACAGATACGCAGTATTTT,CASSLGTKSTDTQYF
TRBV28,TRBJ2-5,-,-,TGTGCCAGCAGGCCCGGAACCGGGACACCCCAGCAGACCCAGTACTTC,CASRPGTGTPQQTQYF
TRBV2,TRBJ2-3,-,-,TGTGCCAGCAGTGAGCCTAGACAGATCAGCACAGATACGCAGTATTTT,CASSEPRQISTDTQYF
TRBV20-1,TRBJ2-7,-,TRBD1,TGCAGTGCTCACAGGGGCGAGCAGTACTTC,CSAHRGEQYF
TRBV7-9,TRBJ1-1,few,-,TGTGCCAGCAGCTACTCTACGGGGTCCACTGAAGCTTTCTTT,CASSYSTGSTEAFF
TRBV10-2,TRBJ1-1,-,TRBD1,TGCGCCAGCAGTAAGCGACAGGGTTTCGACACTGAAGCTTTCTTT,CASSKRQGFDTEAFF
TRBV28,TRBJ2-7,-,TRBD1,TGTGCCACCGGTCGGACAGGGGGGACATACGAGCAGTACTTC,CATGRTGGTYEQYF
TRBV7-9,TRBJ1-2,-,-,TGTGCCAGCAGCTTAGAGGGGAACTATGGCTACACCTTC,CASSLEGNYGYTF
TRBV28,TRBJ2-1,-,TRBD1,TGTGCCAGCAAGGGGTCGGACAGGGGCTCCTACAATGAGCAGTTCTTC,CASKGSDRGSYNEQFF
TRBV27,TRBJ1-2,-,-,TGTGCCAGCAATCTTTCAGGGAAGATCTATGGCTACACCTTC,CASNLSGKIYGYTF
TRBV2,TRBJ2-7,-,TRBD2,TGTGCCAGCAGCATGGGACTAGCGGGCTACGAGCAGTACTTC,CASSMGLAGYEQYF